The rows below give T cell receptor beta chains drawn from one sample of a study of cytomegalovirus exposure and HLA in healthy donors. TCRdb's table, derived via immunoSEQ multiplex PCR, lists solely in-frame clones and lacks some. The sample lists some 150,000 clones, 65% to 80% occurring once. Specimen: PBMCs. Receptor source: a man aged 35-49 years in good health and CMV-seronegative. The CDR3 runs from the conserved cysteine through the conserved F or W. D genes are given only for firm matches. Some rows have no size entry. The others give once, few or many, or a class for an expanded clone.

>TRBV5-6|.|.|TRBJ2-7
CASSLGGVPYEQYF
TGTGCCAGCAGCTTGGGGGGGGTACCCTACGAGCAGTACTTC
>TRBV9|.|TRBD1|TRBJ2-7
CASSPTGVGYEQYF
TGTGCCAGCAGCCCGACAGGGGTTGGGTACGAGCAGTACTTC
>TRBV7-3|.|.|TRBJ1-1
CASSLTSYPNTEAFF
TGTGCCAGCAGCTTAACGAGTTATCCGAACACTGAAGCTTTCTTT
>TRBV7-8|.|.|TRBJ2-5
CASRLGGGSQETQYF
TGTGCCAGCAGATTAGGAGGTGGCAGCCAAGAGACCCAGTACTTC
>TRBV6-4|.|TRBD2|TRBJ2-2
CASSLLAGDNTGELFF
TGTGCCAGCAGCTTACTAGCGGGGGATAACACCGGGGAGCTGTTTTTT
>TRBV7-9|.|.|TRBJ2-7
CASSTQGYEQYF
TGTGCCAGCAGCACTCAGGGCTACGAGCAGTACTTC
>TRBV7-2|.|.|TRBJ2-7
CASSHSSYEQYF
TGTGCCAGCAGTCATAGCTCCTACGAGCAGTACTTC
>TRBV6-5|.|.|TRBJ1-3
CASATLGRNTIYF
TGTGCCAGCGCCACCCTAGGCCGCAACACCATATATTTT
>TRBV29-1|.|.|TRBJ2-2
CSVDSLGSTGELFF
TGCAGCGTTGATAGCTTAGGGAGCACCGGGGAGCTGTTTTTT
>TRBV27|.|TRBD2|TRBJ2-5
CASSSGLEGLTQYF
TGTGCCAGCAGTTCCGGACTAGAAGGCTTGACCCAGTACTTC
>TRBV5-1|.|.|TRBJ2-2
CASTTSLTGELFF
TGCGCCAGCACCACTAGCCTCACCGGGGAGCTGTTTTTT
>TRBV29-1|.|TRBD1|TRBJ1-2
CSVVEQGRGNTF
TGCAGCGTTGTCGAACAGGGGAGAGGAAACACCTTC
>TRBV29-1|few|.|TRBJ2-5
CSVAAGQETQYF
TGCAGCGTTGCGGCAGGCCAAGAGACCCAGTACTTC
>TRBV9|few|.|TRBJ2-1
CASSPEAYPYNEQFF
TGTGCCAGCAGCCCCGAGGCCTACCCCTACAATGAGCAGTTCTTC
>TRBV25-1|few|.|TRBJ2-4
CASSPDPPLGGIQYF
TGTGCCAGCAGTCCCGACCCTCCCCTGGGGGGCATTCAGTACTTC
>TRBV25-1|.|.|TRBJ2-2
CASSGDRLTGELFF
TGTGCCAGCAGTGGAGACAGACTCACCGGGGAGCTGTTTTTT
>TRBV5-1|.|.|TRBJ1-5
CASSQGDSSNQPQHF
TGCGCCAGCAGTCAAGGGGATAGTAGCAATCAGCCCCAGCATTTT
>TRBV5-1|.|TRBD1|TRBJ1-2
CASSLTGGDGYTF
TGCGCCAGCAGCTTGACAGGGGGCGATGGCTACACCTTC
>TRBV5-4|few|TRBD2|TRBJ2-5
CASSLLGRGLMETQYF
TGTGCCAGCAGCTTGCTGGGGAGGGGTTTGATGGAGACCCAGTACTTC
>TRBV2|.|.|TRBJ2-7
CASREREQYF
TGTGCCAGCAGGGAGCGGGAGCAGTACTTC
>TRBV5-1|once|.|TRBJ2-1
CASSLGQGSYNEQFF
TGCGCCAGCAGCTTGGGGCAGGGCTCCTACAATGAGCAGTTCTTC
>TRBV9|.|.|TRBJ1-4
CASSGGTLGLNEKLFF
TGTGCCAGCAGCGGCGGGACTCTAGGTCTTAATGAAAAACTGTTTTTT
>TRBV28|.|.|TRBJ2-5
CASRESGGRETQYF
TGTGCCAGCAGGGAAAGTGGGGGGAGGGAGACCCAGTACTTC
>TRBV12-5|.|TRBD1|TRBJ2-2
CASGPGQANTGELFF
TGTGCTAGTGGGCCGGGACAGGCGAACACCGGGGAGCTGTTTTTT
>TRBV9|.|.|TRBJ2-7
CASSVAAGRTYEQYF
TGTGCCAGCAGCGTAGCGGCAGGGCGGACCTACGAGCAGTACTTC
>TRBV5-1|.|TRBD1|TRBJ2-7
CASSSQGAAYEQYF
TGCGCCAGCAGCTCACAGGGGGCGGCCTACGAGCAGTACTTC
>TRBV6-5|.|TRBD1|TRBJ1-6
CASSFSSGQGVPLHF
TGTGCCAGCAGTTTCTCCAGCGGACAGGGGGTACCCCTCCACTTT
>TRBV7-2|.|.|TRBJ1-2
CASSFGPRYTF
TGTGCCAGCAGTTTCGGTCCTCGCTACACCTTC
>TRBV13|.|TRBD2|TRBJ2-7
CASSLGGITYEQYF
TGTGCCAGCAGCTTGGGAGGGATTACCTACGAGCAGTACTTC
>TRBV11-2|.|.|TRBJ2-7
CASSLAGQSYEQYF
TGTGCCAGCAGCCTCGCGGGACAGTCCTACGAGCAGTACTTC
>TRBV7-6|.|.|TRBJ1-3
CASSLGGRNSGNTIYF
TGTGCCAGCAGCTTAGGGGGCAGGAACTCTGGAAACACCATATATTTT
>TRBV29-1|.|TRBD1|TRBJ1-2
CSVEGQGANYGYTF
TGCAGCGTTGAAGGACAGGGGGCTAACTATGGCTACACCTTC
>TRBV18|.|.|TRBJ2-7
CASSPIVPITYEQYF
TGTGCCAGCTCACCAATAGTACCGATAACCTACGAGCAGTACTTC
>TRBV9|.|.|TRBJ2-4
CASSSGQKNIQYF
TGTGCCAGCAGCTCCGGACAGAAAAACATTCAGTACTTC
>TRBV6-5|.|.|TRBJ1-5
CASSSFSNQPQHF
TGTGCCAGCAGTTCCTTTAGCAATCAGCCCCAGCATTTT
>TRBV6-5|.|.|TRBJ2-3
CASSYRGNTQYF
TGTGCCAGCAGTTACAGGGGAAATACGCAGTATTTT
>TRBV27|once|TRBD1|TRBJ1-6
CASSLSGTGASPLHF
TGTGCCAGCAGTCTGTCCGGGACAGGGGCTTCACCCCTCCACTTT
>TRBV13|.|TRBD1|TRBJ1-2
CASSPRTGYGYTF
TGTGCCAGCAGTCCTAGGACAGGCTATGGCTACACCTTC
>TRBV9|.|TRBD2|TRBJ2-3
CASSVAGVTFDTQYF
TGTGCCAGCAGCGTTGCGGGGGTAACCTTTGATACGCAGTATTTT
>TRBV6-5|.|TRBD1|TRBJ2-7
CASSYVQGAGYEQYF
TGTGCCAGCAGTTACGTACAGGGGGCGGGTTACGAGCAGTACTTC
>TRBV28|once|TRBD1|TRBJ1-2
CASRPPRQGHYGYTF
TGTGCCAGCAGGCCTCCAAGACAGGGGCATTATGGCTACACCTTC
>TRBV19|.|.|TRBJ2-1
CASSIVAINEQFF
TGTGCCAGTAGTATAGTCGCGATCAATGAGCAGTTCTTC
>TRBV10-3|few|TRBD2|TRBJ2-1
CAIRGTSDEQFF
TGTGCCATCAGGGGGACTAGCGATGAGCAGTTCTTC
>TRBV5-4|.|TRBD1|TRBJ1-5
CATLTGHLYSNQPQHF
TGTGCCACCTTGACAGGGCACCTATATAGCAATCAGCCCCAGCATTTT
>TRBV6-6|.|.|TRBJ1-5
CASSHGGGQPQHF
TGTGCCAGCAGTCACGGGGGAGGGCAGCCCCAGCATTTT
>TRBV7-7|.|.|TRBJ2-3
CASSLRPGRSTDTQYF
TGTGCTAGCAGCTTAAGACCGGGGAGGTCCACAGATACGCAGTATTTT
>TRBV29-1|.|TRBD1|TRBJ2-1
CSAVDRGTNEQFF
TGCAGCGCCGTGGACAGGGGAACCAATGAGCAGTTCTTC
>TRBV19|.|TRBD1|TRBJ2-7
CASSPGTARYEQYF
TGTGCCAGTAGTCCTGGGACAGCCAGGTACGAGCAGTACTTC
>TRBV6-1|.|.|TRBJ1-2
CASSEAQGGYGYTF
TGTGCCAGCAGTGAAGCCCAGGGTGGGTATGGCTACACCTTC
>TRBV5-5|.|TRBD2|TRBJ2-1
CASSLGDGGGANEQFF
TGTGCCAGCAGCTTAGGGGACGGCGGGGGGGCCAATGAGCAGTTCTTC
>TRBV19|.|.|TRBJ2-7
CASSGSGYEQYF
TGTGCCAGTAGTGGTTCGGGATACGAGCAGTACTTC
>TRBV29-1|few|.|TRBJ2-1
CSVEASGSTRGQFF
TGCAGCGTTGAGGCTAGTGGGTCCACCCGTGGGCAGTTCTTC
>TRBV6-5|.|.|TRBJ2-7
CASTDRYNSYEQYF
TGTGCCAGCACCGACAGGTACAACTCCTACGAGCAGTACTTC
>TRBV7-9|.|TRBD1|TRBJ1-2
CSSSWLRDRGPNYGYTF
TGTTCCAGCAGCTGGCTCCGGGACAGGGGGCCGAACTATGGCTACACCTTC
>TRBV2|.|TRBD1|TRBJ1-1
CASREQGAMNTEAFF
TGTGCCAGCAGAGAACAGGGGGCTATGAACACTGAAGCTTTCTTT
>TRBV5-1|few|.|TRBJ2-2
CASLADLRAGELFF
TGCGCCAGCTTAGCGGACCTTAGGGCCGGGGAGCTGTTTTTT
>TRBV6-6|.|TRBD2|TRBJ2-1
CASSYTLATPYNEQFF
TGTGCCAGCAGTTACACACTAGCGACTCCTTACAATGAGCAGTTCTTC
>TRBV19|.|.|TRBJ2-6
CASSAGSVSGANVLTF
TGTGCCAGTAGTGCAGGAAGTGTCTCTGGGGCCAACGTCCTGACTTTC